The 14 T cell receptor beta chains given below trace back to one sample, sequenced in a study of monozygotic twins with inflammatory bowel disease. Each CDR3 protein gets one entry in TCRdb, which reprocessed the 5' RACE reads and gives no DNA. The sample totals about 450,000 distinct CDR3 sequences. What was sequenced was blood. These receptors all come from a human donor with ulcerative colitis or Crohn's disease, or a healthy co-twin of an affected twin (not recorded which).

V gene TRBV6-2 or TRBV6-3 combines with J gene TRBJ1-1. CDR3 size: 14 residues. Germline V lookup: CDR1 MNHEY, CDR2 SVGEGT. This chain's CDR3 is CASRPTGGNTEAFF.

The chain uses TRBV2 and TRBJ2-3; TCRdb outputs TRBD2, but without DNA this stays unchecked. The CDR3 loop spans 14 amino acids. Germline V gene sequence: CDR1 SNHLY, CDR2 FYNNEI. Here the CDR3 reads CASTAGPVGDTQYF.

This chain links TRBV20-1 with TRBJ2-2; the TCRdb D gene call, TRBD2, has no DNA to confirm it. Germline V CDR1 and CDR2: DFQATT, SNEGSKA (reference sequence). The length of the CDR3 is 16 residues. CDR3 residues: CSARNTGVANTGELFF.

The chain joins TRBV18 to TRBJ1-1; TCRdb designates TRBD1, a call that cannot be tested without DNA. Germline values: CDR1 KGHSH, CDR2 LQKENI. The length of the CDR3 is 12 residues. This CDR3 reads CASSVQDTEAFF.

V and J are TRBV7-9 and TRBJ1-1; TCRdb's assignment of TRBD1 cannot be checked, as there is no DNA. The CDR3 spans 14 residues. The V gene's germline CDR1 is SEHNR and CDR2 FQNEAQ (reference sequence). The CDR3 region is CASSSHPENTEAFF.

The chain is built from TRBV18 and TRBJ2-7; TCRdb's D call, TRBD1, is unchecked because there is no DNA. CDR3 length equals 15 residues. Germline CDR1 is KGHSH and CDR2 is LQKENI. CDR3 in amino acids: CASSPYTQPGNEQYF.

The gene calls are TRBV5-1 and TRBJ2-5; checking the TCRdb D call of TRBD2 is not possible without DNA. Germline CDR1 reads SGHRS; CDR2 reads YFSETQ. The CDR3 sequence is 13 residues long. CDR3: CASSGGGQKTQYF.

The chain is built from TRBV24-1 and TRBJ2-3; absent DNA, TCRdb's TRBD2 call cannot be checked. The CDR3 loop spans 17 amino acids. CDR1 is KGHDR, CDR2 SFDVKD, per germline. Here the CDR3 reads CATATQVAGGQADTQYF.

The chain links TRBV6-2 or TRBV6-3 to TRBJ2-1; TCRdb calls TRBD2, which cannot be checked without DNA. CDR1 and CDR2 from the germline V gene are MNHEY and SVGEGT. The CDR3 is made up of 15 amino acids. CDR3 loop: CASRRAGGPFGEQFF.

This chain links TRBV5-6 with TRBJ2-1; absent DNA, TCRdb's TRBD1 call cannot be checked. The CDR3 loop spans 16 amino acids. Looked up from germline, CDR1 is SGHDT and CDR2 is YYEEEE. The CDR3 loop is CASSSGIYSSYNEQFF.

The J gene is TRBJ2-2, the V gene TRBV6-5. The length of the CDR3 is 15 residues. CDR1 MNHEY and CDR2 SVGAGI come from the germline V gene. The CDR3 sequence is CASSYSATTGEALFF.

CDR3 loop: CSANRPPGTIDTQYF. The chain combines TRBV20-1 with TRBJ2-3; TCRdb's D call of TRBD2 is untestable without DNA. From germline, CDR1 is DFQATT and CDR2 SNEGSKA (reference sequence). This CDR3 is built from 15 residues.

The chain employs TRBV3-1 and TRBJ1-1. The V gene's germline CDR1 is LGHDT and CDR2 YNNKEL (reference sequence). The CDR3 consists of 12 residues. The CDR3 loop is CASADGQSEAFF.

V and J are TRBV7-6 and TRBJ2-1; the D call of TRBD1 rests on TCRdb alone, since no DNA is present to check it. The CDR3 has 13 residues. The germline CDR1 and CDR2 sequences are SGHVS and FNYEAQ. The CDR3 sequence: CASSNPGVGEQFF.